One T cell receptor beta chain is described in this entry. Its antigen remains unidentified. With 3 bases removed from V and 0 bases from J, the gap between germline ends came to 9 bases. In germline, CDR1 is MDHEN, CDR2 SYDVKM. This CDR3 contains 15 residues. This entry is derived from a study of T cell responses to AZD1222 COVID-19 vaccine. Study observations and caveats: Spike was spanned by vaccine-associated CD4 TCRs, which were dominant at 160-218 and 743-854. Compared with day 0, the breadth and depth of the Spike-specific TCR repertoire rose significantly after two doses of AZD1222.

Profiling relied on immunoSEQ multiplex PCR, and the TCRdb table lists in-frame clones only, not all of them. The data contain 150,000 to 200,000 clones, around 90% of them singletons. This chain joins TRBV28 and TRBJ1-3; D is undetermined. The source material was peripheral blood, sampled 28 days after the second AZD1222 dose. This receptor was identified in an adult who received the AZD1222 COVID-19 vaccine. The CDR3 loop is CASSFDTNSGNTIYF. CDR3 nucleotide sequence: TGTGCCAGCAGTTTCGACACTAACTCTGGAAACACCATATATTTT.